This note documents a single TCR beta chain sequence. This clone's antigen is unknown. Base-call qualities are not available, and no considerably larger clone is one nucleotide away. This sample is part of a study of T-cell memory formation after mild COVID-19 listed by TCRdb under 2021. Some background on the complete study: Most TCR sequence clusters were specific to one of the two donors. Longitudinal TCRalpha and TCRbeta repertoire sequencing tracked T-cell clones expanding and contracting after mild COVID-19 in two donors. Two young, previously healthy adult volunteers made up the cohort, one male and one female.

The paper's findings and limits, for the study overall: Some responding clones were detected in pre-infection memory, which suggested that pre-existing cross-reactive memory T cells had joined the SARS-CoV-2 response. SARS-CoV-2 specificity of the second-wave clones peaking on day 37 was not confirmed. The study covered only a couple of mild cases, and larger cohorts including severe cases with pre-infection samples were considered necessary. Contracting CD4+ clones turned up mainly in the CM and EM memory subsets, whereas EMRA was where CD8+ clones were enriched. Clones contracting from day 15 to 85 had balanced CD4/CD8 phenotypes, while a second wave expanding from day 15 to 37 was biased towards CD4+.

Sequencing relied on an Illumina NovaSeq 6000. TCRalpha and TCRbeta cDNA libraries were built by 5'RACE with constant-segment primers, adding sample barcodes and unique molecular identifiers. Trizol reagent was used to extract RNA from every sample. Library amplification was performed in two PCR steps, and a second sample barcode and Illumina TruSeq adapters were introduced in the second step. The libraries were sequenced on an Illumina NovaSeq using 2 x 150 bp paired-end reads. Per the source publication's procedure: Reads were demultiplexed and collapsed into UMI-guided consensus sequences with migec v1.2.7. Using mixcr v2.1.11, UMI consensuses were aligned to TRA and TRB V and J templates and then assembled into clonotypes. Expanded or contracted clonotypes were those called significant by both edgeR and NoisET, with noise models trained on biological replicates. For edgeR calls, the thresholds were a false discovery rate-adjusted p below 0.01 and a log2 fold-change of 1. As an exploratory analysis of dynamics, max-normalized trajectories of the 1000 most abundant clonotypes were examined with PCA combined with hierarchical clustering. Separately sequenced CD4+ and CD8+ repertoires were used to assign a CD4 or CD8 phenotype to each responding clone. Starting from the raw public reads, TCRdb applied fastp trimming at Q25, assembled clones with MiXCR and retained in-frame beta chains. CDR3 protein sequences are deduplicated, and each keeps its most common genes and DNA. The V and J calls, along with clone size, are taken from TCRdb and not from the paper's own processing. The sample data list roughly 410,000 distinct CDR3 sequences, and less than 25% of these were observed just once. The ten biggest clones cover 8.8% of the sample.

Ficoll-Paque density gradient centrifugation was the method used to isolate PBMCs. The source material was PBMCs or a T cell subset sorted from them (not recorded which). The clonotype was recovered from an adult woman who had mild COVID-19 (a few samples of this study predate the infection). The sample titles of this study are shuffled in the database, so cell type and time point are left out; the donor was told from shared clones.

The CDR3 has the sequence CASSPLGQVGNEQFF. In nucleotide form, the sequence is TGTGCCAGCTCACCCCTTGGACAGGTGGGCAATGAGCAGTTCTTC. The chain joins TRBV18 to TRBJ2-1, with 7 bases aligning to TRBD1. Reading the germline V gene gives CDR1 KGHSH and CDR2 LQKENI. From cysteine to phenylalanine, the CDR3 is 15 amino acids long. Of the read, only the CDR3 DNA is kept; its 45 bases are in frame from base 1. The V end gives up 3 bases and the J end 6 bases, leaving 8 bases in the junction not matched to a gene.